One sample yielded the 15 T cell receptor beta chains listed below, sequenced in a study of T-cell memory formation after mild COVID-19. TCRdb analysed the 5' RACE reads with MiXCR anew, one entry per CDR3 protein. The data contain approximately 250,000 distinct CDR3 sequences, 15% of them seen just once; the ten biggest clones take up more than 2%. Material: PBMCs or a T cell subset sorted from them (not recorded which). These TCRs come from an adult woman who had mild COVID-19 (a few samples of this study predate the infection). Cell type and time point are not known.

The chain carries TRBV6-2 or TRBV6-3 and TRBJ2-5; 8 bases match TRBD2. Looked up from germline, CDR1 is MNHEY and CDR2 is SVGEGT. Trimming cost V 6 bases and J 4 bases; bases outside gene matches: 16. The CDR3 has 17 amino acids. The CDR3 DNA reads TGTGCCAGCAGCATACACGAGCGGGAGAAATGGAGAGAGACCCAGTACTTC. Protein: CASSIHEREKWRETQYF.

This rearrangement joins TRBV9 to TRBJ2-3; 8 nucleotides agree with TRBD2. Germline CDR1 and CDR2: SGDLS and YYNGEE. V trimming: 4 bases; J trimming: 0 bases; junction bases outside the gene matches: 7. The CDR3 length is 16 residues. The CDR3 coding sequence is TGTGCCAGCAGCCTCCGCCGGGAGGGTAGCACAGATACGCAGTATTTT. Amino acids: CASSLRREGSTDTQYF.

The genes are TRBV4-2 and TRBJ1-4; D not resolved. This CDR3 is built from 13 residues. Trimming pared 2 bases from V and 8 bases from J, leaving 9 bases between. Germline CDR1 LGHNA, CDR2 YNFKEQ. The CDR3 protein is CASSQRAVEKLFF. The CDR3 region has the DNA TGTGCCAGCAGCCAAAGGGCAGTGGAAAAACTGTTTTTT.

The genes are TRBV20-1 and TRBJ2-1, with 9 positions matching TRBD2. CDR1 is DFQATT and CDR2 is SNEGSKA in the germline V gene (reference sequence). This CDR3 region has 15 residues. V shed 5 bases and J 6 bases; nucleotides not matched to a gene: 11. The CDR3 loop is CSAGRRRGGRNEQFF. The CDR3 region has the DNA TGCAGTGCTGGGCGGCGGCGGGGGGGCCGCAATGAGCAGTTCTTC.

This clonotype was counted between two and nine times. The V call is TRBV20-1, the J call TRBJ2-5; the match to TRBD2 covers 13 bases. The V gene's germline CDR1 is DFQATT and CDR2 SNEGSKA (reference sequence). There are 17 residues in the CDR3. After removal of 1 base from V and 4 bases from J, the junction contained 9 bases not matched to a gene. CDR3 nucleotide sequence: TGCAGTGCTAGAGCTACTAGCGGGAGGGCCCGCCCAGAGACCCAGTACTTC. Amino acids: CSARATSGRARPETQYF.

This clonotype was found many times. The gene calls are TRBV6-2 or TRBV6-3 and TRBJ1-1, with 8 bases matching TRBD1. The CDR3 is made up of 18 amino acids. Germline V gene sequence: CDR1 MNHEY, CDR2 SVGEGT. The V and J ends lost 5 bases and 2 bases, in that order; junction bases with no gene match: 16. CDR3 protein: CASSPRDRLIKSNTEAFF. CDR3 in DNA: TGTGCCAGCAGTCCCCGGGACAGGTTGATAAAATCAAACACTGAAGCTTTCTTT.

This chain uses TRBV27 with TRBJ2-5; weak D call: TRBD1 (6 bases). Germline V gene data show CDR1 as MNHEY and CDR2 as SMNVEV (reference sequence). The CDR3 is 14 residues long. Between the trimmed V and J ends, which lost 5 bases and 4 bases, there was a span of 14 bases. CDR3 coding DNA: TGTGCCAGCAGTAAAAGGGACACCACAGAGACCCAGTACTTC. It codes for CASSKRDTTETQYF.

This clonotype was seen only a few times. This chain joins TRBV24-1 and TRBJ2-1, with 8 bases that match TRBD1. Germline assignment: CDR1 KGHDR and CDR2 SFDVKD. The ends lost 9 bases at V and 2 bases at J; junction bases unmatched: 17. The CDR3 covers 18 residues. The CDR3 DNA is TGTGCCACCGGTCCCGGACAGGGCCTGTGGAGCACCTACAATGAGCAGTTCTTC. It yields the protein CATGPGQGLWSTYNEQFF.

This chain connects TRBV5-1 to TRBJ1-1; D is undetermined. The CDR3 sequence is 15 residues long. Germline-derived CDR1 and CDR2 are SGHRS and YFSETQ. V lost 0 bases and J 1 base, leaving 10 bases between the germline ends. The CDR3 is CASSLAVGGNTEAFF. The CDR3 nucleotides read TGCGCCAGCAGCTTGGCCGTGGGAGGGAACACTGAAGCTTTCTTT.

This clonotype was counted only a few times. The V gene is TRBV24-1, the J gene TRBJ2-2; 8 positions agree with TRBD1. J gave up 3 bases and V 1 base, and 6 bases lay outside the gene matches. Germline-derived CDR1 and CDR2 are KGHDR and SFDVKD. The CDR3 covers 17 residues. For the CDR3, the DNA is TGTGCCACCAGTGATTTTCGGACAGGGCATCACACCGGGGAGCTGTTTTTT. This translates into CATSDFRTGHHTGELFF.

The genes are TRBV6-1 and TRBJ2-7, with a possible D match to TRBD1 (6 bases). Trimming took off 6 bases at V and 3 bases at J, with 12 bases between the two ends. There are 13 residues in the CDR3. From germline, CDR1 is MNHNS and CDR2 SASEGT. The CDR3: CASSRQDHYEQYF. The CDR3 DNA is TGTGCCAGCAGCCGACAGGACCACTACGAGCAGTACTTC.

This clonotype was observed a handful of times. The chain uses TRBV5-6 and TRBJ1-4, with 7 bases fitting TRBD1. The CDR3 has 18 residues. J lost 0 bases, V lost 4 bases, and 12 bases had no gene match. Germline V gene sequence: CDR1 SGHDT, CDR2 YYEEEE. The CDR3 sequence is CASSQIRGQLPTNEKLFF. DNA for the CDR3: TGTGCCAGCAGCCAGATTAGGGGACAGCTACCAACTAATGAAAAACTGTTTTTT.

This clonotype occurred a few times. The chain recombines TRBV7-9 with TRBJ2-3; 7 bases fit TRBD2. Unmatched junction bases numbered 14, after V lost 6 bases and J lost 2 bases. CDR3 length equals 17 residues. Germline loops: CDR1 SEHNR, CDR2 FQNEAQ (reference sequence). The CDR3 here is CASSPILRREPTDTQYF. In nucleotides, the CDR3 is TGTGCCAGCAGTCCCATTCTCCGGCGGGAGCCCACAGATACGCAGTATTTT.

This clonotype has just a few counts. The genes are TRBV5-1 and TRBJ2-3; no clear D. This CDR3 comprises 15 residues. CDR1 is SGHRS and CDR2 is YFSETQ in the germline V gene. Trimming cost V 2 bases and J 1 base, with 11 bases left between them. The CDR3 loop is CASSLESSRTDTQYF. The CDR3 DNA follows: TGCGCCAGCAGCTTAGAGAGCAGCCGCACAGATACGCAGTATTTT.

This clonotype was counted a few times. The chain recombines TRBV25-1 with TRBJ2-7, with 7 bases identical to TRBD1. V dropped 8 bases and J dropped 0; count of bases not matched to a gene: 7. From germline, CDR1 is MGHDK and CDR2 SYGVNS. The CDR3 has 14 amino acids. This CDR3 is CASSDRVYSYEQYF. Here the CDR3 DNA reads TGTGCCAGCTCTGACAGGGTTTACTCCTACGAGCAGTACTTC.